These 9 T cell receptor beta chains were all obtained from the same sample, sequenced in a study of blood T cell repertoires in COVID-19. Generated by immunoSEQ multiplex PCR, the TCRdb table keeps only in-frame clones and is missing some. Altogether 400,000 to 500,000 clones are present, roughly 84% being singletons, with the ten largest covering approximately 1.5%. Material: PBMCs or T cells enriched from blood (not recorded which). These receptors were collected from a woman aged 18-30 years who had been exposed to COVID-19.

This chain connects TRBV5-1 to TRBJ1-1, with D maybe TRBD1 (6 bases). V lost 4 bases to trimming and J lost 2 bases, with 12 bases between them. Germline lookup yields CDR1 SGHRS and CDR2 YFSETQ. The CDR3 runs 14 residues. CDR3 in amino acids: CASSLTGSNTEAFF. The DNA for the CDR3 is TGCGCCAGCAGCCTGACAGGAAGTAACACTGAAGCTTTCTTT. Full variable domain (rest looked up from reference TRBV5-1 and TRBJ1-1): KAGVTQTPRYLIKTRGQQVTLSCSPISGHRSVSWYQQTPGQGLQFLFEYFSETQRNKGNFPGRFSGRQFSNSRSEMNVSTLELGDSALYLCASSLTGSNTEAFFGQGTRLTVV.

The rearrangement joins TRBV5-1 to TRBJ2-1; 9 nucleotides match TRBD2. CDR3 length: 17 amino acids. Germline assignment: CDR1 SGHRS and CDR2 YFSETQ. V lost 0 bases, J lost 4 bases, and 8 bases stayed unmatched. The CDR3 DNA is TGCGCCAGCAGCTTGGGCTCTAGCGGGGCCTATTACAATGAGCAGTTCTTC. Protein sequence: CASSLGSSGAYYNEQFF.

This CDR3 reads CSVASATAGLLHF. The CDR3 DNA is TGCAGCGTTGCCTCAGCAACAGCGGGACTCCTCCACTTT. The chain recombines TRBV29-1 with TRBJ1-6; a possible D gene is TRBD1 (5 bases). This CDR3 has 13 amino acids. The V end lost 4 bases, the J end lost 15 bases, and 19 bases lay between the germline ends. The germline V gene encodes CDR1 SQVTM and CDR2 ANQGSEA.

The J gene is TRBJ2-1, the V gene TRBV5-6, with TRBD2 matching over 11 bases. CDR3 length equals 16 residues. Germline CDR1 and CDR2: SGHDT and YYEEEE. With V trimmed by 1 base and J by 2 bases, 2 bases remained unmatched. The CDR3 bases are TGTGCCAGCAGCTTGATACTAGCGGGGGCCTACAATGAGCAGTTCTTC. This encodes CASSLILAGAYNEQFF.

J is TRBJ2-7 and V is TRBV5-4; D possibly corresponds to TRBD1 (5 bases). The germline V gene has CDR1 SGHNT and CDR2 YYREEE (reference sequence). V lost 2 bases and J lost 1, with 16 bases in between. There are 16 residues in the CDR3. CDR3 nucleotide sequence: TGTGCCAGCAGCTTTGGGTCAGGGTCTGGGTCCTACGAGCAGTACTTC. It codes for CASSFGSGSGSYEQYF.

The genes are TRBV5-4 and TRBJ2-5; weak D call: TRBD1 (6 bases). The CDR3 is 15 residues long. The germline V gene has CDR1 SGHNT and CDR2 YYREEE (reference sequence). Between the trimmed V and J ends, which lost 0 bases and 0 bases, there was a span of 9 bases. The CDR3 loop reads CASSLVDRYQETQYF. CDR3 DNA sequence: TGTGCCAGCAGCTTGGTGGACAGATACCAAGAGACCCAGTACTTC.

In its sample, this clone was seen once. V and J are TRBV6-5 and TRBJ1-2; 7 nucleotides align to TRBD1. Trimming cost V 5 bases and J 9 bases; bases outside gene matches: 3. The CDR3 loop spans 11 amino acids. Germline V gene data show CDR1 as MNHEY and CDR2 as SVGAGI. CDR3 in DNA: TGTGCCAGCAGTACAGGGGTTAGCTACACCTTC. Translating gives CASSTGVSYTF.

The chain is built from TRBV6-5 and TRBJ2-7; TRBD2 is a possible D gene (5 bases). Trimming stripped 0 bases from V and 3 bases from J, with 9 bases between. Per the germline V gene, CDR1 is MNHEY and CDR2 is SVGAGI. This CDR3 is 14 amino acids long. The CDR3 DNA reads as TGTGCCAGCAGTTACTCTGGGAGAAACTACGAGCAGTACTTC. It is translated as CASSYSGRNYEQYF.

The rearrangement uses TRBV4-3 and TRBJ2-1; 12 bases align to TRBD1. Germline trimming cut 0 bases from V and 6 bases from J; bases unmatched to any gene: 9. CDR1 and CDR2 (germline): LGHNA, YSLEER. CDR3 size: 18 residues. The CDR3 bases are TGCGCCAGCAGCCAAGAAGGGACAGGGGGCGGCGTTGTCAATGAGCAGTTCTTC. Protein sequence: CASSQEGTGGGVVNEQFF.